Reported below is one TCR beta chain. Original processing methods: Amplification from reference gene primers served as the basis for estimated nucleated cell counts. Some clones are missing from TCRdb's copy, which holds only in-frame ones; the method was immunoSEQ multiplex PCR. Clone size and the V and J calls come from that table; the DNA yielded D and trimming. Of 95,000 to 150,000 clones in the sample, approximately 82% were seen once. This record comes from a study of blood T cell repertoires in COVID-19. V gave up 1 base and J gave up 3 bases, with 13 bases separating them. This CDR3 has 16 residues. Germline CDR1 SGHTA, CDR2 FQGNSA.

The clonotype originates from a woman between 45 and 65 years old with acute or convalescent COVID-19. The V and J genes are TRBV7-2 and TRBJ1-3; tentative D call: TRBD1 (5 bases). The sample taken for sequencing was peripheral blood. The CDR3 protein is CASSLEYRLSGNTIYF. CDR3 sequence (DNA): TGTGCCAGCAGCTTAGAATACAGGCTTAGTGGAAACACCATATATTTT.